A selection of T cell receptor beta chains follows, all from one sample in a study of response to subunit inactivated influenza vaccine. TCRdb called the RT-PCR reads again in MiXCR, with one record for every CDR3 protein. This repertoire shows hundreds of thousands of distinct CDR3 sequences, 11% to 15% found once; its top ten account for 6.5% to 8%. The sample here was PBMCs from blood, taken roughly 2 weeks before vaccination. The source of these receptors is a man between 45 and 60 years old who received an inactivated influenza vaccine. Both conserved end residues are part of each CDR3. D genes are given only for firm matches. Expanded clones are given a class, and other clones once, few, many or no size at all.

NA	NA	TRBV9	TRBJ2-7	CASSGGPRLYEQYF	TGTGCCAGCAGCGGAGGGCCACGACTCTACGAGCAGTACTTC
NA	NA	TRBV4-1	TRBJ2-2	CASSPYPTGELFF	TGCGCCAGCAGCCCCTACCCCACCGGGGAGCTGTTTTTT
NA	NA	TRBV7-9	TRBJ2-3	CASSLVQGRTDTQYF	TGTGCCAGCAGCTTGGTGCAGGGAAGGACAGATACGCAGTATTTT
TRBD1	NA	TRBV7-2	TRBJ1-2	CASSLLARGYTF	TGTGCCAGCAGCTTATTAGCCAGGGGGTACACCTTC
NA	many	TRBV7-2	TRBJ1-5	CASSPEKGGYQPQHF	TGTGCCAGCAGCCCAGAGAAGGGAGGATATCAGCCCCAGCATTTT
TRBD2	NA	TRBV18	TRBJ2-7	CASSPPGGKGVYEQYF	TGTGCCAGCTCACCACCGGGGGGGAAAGGTGTCTACGAGCAGTACTTC
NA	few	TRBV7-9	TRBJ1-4	CASSPVIGGGTNEKLFF	TGTGCCAGCAGCCCCGTTATCGGGGGCGGCACTAATGAAAAACTGTTTTTT
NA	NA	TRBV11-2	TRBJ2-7	CASSLDYQYEQYF	TGTGCCAGCAGCTTAGATTACCAGTACGAGCAGTACTTC
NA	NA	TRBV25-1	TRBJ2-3	CASSESIRNTQYF	TGTGCCAGCAGTGAATCGATTAGAAATACGCAGTATTTT
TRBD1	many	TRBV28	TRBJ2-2	CASSPPTGMDTGELFF	TGTGCCAGCAGCCCTCCGACAGGGATGGACACCGGGGAGCTGTTTTTT
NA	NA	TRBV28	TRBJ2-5	CASSYKGAQYF	TGTGCCAGCAGTTATAAAGGGGCCCAGTACTTC
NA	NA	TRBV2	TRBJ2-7	CASSQYEQYF	TGTGCCAGCAGCCAATACGAGCAGTACTTC
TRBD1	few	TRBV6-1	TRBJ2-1	CASRGQFYNEQFF	TGTGCCAGCAGGGGACAGTTTTACAATGAGCAGTTCTTC
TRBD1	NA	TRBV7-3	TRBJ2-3	CASSLTGTGGGTDTQYF	TGTGCCAGCAGCTTAACCGGGACAGGGGGGGGCACAGATACGCAGTATTTT
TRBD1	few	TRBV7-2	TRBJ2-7	CASSKGQGSYEQYF	TGTGCCAGCAGCAAGGGACAGGGGTCCTACGAGCAGTACTTC
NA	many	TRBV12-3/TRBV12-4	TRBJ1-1	CASSFVGGGTEAFF	TGTGCCAGCAGTTTCGTAGGGGGGGGCACTGAAGCTTTCTTT
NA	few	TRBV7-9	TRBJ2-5	CASSLEALDKETQYF	TGTGCCAGCAGCTTAGAAGCTCTAGACAAAGAGACCCAGTACTTC
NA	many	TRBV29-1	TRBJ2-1	CSVEEYNEQFF	TGCAGCGTTGAGGAATACAATGAGCAGTTCTTC
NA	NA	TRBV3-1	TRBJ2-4	CASSQGFSALYF	TGTGCCAGCAGCCAGGGATTTAGTGCTTTGTACTTC
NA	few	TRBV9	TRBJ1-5	CASSLNRPLPNQPQHF	TGTGCCAGCAGCCTTAACCGACCTCTACCCAATCAGCCCCAGCATTTT
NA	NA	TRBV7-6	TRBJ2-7	CASSSTPLDSGQYF	TGTGCCAGCAGTTCGACTCCCCTCGACTCCGGGCAGTACTTC
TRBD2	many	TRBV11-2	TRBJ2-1	CASSLDSSGGVSSYNEQFF	TGTGCCAGCAGCTTAGATTCTAGCGGGGGGGTTAGCTCCTACAATGAGCAGTTCTTC
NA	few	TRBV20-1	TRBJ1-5	CSARRIGQPQHF	TGCAGTGCTAGGCGGATCGGTCAGCCCCAGCATTTT
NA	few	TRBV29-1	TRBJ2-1	CSVEGTDEQFF	TGCAGCGTAGAAGGAACGGATGAGCAGTTCTTC
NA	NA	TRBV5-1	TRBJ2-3	CASSFYFGVTDTQYF	TGCGCCAGCAGCTTCTACTTCGGAGTCACAGATACGCAGTATTTT
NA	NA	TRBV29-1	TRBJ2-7	CSVTLSTLYEQYF	TGCAGCGTAACCCTTTCGACGCTTTACGAGCAGTACTTC
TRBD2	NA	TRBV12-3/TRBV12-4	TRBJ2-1	CASSLALTSGRTEQFF	TGTGCCAGCAGTTTAGCGCTGACTAGCGGGAGGACTGAGCAGTTCTTC
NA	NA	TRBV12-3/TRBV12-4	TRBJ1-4	CASSFGGSNEKLFF	TGTGCCAGCAGTTTCGGGGGTTCTAATGAAAAACTGTTTTTT